This T cell receptor (beta chain) was retrieved from a study of type 1 regulatory T cells. Study-wide background: An in vitro protocol generated T-allo10, a Tr1-enriched, alloantigen-specific CD4 T cell product.

TCRdb called the reads again in MiXCR, with one record for every CDR3 protein. The sample consists of about 68,000 distinct CDR3 sequences, about 69% of them appearing once. On this clonotype: Its antigen is not known.

Trimming removed 4 bases from V and 2 bases from J, with 10 bases in between. CDR1 and CDR2 (germline): ENHRY, SYGVKD. The CDR3 covers 14 residues. The sequenced material came from cultured T cells, either the whole culture or a sorted T cell fraction (not recorded which). Subset of the sample: Tr1-enriched cell product generated in vitro against host alloantigens. The rearrangement uses TRBV10-3 and TRBJ2-3; D gene uncertain. The sequence derives from a human donor in good health. The CDR3 sequence: CAISVVRITDTQYF. The CDR3 DNA reads TGTGCCATCAGTGTAGTCCGAATCACAGATACGCAGTATTTT.